Reported below is one TCR beta chain. What it binds is not known. As to treatment: oral pan-JAK inhibitor, 5-10 mg twice daily. RNA extraction was followed by reverse transcription into cDNA, which acted as the sequencing template. This table comes from immunoSEQ multiplex PCR, and its TCRdb copy is limited to in-frame clones, with some not included. The data hold a few hundred thousand clones, with 60% observed a single time. The data are from a study of CD8+ T cells in alopecia areata. Findings of the study overall: Tofacitinib yielded significantly lower scalp clonality and fewer expanded CD8+ clones among the top 100.

The germline gives CDR1 GTSNPN, CDR2 SVGIG (reference sequence). V was cut by 3 bases and J by 2 bases, with 5 bases left in between. The CDR3 loop spans 11 amino acids. The starting material was CD4+ T cells sorted from blood, obtained around week 53, from a patient treated with tofacitinib. This rearrangement joins TRBV30 to TRBJ2-7; no definite D call. The source is a human donor with alopecia areata. CDR3 amino acids: CAWRRAYEQYF. For the CDR3, the DNA is TGTGCCTGGAGACGTGCCTACGAGCAGTACTTC.